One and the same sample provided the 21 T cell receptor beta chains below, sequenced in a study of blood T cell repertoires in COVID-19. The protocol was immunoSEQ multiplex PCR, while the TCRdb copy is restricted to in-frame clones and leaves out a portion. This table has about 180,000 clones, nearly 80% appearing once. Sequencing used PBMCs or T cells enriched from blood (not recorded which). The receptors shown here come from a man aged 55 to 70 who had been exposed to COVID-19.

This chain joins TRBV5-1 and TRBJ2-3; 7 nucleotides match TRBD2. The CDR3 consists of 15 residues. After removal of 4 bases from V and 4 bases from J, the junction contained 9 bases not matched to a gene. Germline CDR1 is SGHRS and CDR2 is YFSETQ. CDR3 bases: TGCGCCAGCAGCCCGCCGGGGGGAGTAGCAGATACGCAGTATTTT. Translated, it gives CASSPPGGVADTQYF.

CDR3 loop: CASSLEGGKNTGELFF. CDR3 bases: TGTGCCAGCAGCTTGGAAGGAGGGAAGAACACCGGGGAGCTGTTTTTT. The V and J genes are TRBV5-4 and TRBJ2-2; a possible D gene is TRBD2 (6 bases). CDR1 is SGHNT and CDR2 is YYREEE in the germline V gene (reference sequence). The CDR3 covers 16 residues. The V gene lost 0 bases and the J gene lost 1 base, with 10 bases spanning the gap. Full variable domain (outside the CDR3, taken from reference TRBV5-4 and TRBJ2-2): ETGVTQSPTHLIKTRGQQVTLRCSSQSGHNTVSWYQQALGQGPQFIFQYYREEENGRGNFPPRFSGLQFPNYSSELNVNALELDDSALYLCASSLEGGKNTGELFFGEGSRLTVL.

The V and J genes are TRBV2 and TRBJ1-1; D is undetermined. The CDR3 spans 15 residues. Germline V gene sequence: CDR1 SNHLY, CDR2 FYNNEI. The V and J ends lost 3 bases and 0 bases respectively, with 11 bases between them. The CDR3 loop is CASSEPSNMNTEAFF. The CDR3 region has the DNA TGTGCCAGCAGTGAGCCTAGTAACATGAACACTGAAGCTTTCTTT. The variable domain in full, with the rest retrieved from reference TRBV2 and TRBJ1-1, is EPEVTQTPSHQVTQMGQEVILRCVPISNHLYFYWYRQILGQKVEFLVSFYNNEISEKSEIFDDQFSVERPDGSNFTLKIRSTKLEDSAMYFCASSEPSNMNTEAFFGQGTRLTVV.

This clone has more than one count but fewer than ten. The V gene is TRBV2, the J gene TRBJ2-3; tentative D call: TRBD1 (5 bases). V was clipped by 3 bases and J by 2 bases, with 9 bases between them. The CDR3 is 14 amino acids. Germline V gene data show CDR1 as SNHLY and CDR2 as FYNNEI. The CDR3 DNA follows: TGTGCCAGCAGTGACCAGGGTTTCACAGATACGCAGTATTTT. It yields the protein CASSDQGFTDTQYF.

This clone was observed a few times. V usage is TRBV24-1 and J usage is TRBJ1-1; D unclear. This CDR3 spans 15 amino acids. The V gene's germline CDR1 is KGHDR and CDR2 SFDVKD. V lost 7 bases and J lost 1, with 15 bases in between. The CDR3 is CATRAARDQNTEAFF. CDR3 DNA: TGTGCCACCAGAGCCGCCCGCGATCAGAACACTGAAGCTTTCTTT.

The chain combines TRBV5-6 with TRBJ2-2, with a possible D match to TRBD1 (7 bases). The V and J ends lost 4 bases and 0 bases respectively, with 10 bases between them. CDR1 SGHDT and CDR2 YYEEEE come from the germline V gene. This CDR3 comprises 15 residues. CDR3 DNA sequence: TGTGCCAGCAGCGGGGGGACAGCGAACACCGGGGAGCTGTTTTTT. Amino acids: CASSGGTANTGELFF.

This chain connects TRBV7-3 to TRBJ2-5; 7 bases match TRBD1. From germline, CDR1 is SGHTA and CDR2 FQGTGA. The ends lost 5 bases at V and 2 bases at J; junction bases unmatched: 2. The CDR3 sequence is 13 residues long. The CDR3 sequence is CASSRDSQETQYF. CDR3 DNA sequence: TGTGCCAGCAGCAGGGACAGTCAAGAGACCCAGTACTTC.

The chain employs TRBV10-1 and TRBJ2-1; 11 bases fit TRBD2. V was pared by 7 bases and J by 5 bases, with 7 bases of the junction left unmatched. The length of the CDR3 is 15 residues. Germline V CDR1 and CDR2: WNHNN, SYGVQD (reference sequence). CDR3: CASTRTSGPDNEQFF. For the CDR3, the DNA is TGCGCCAGCACCCGGACTAGCGGGCCAGACAATGAGCAGTTCTTC.

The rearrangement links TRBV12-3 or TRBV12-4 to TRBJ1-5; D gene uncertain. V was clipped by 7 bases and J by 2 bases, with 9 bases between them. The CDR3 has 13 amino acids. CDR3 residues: CASTFSGNQPQHF. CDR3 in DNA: TGTGCCAGCACCTTCTCAGGCAATCAGCCCCAGCATTTT.

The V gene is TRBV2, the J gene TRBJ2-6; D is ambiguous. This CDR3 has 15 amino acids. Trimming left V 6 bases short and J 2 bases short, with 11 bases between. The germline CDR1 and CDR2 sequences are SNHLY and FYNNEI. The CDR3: CASSLRTTGANVLTF. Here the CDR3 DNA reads TGTGCCAGCAGCCTTCGTACTACTGGGGCCAACGTCCTGACTTTC.

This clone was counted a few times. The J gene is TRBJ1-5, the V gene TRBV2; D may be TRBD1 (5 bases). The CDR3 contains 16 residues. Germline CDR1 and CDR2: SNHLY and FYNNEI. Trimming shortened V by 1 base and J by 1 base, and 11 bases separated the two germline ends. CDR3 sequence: CASSEGRGFSNQPQHF. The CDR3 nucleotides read TGTGCCAGCAGTGAAGGGCGGGGGTTCAGCAATCAGCCCCAGCATTTT.

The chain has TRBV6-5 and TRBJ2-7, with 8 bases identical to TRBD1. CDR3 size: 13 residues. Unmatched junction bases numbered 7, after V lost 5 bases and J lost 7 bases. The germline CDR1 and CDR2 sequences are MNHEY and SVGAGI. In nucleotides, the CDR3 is TGTGCCAGCAGTAACCGGGACAGGCGAGAGCAGTACTTC. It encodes CASSNRDRREQYF.

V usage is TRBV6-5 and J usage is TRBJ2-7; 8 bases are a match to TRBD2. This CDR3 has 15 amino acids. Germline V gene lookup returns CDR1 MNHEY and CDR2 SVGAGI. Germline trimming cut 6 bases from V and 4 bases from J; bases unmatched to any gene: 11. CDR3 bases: TGTGCCAGCAGCCCGGCGGGAGGAACAAATTACGAGCAGTACTTC. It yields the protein CASSPAGGTNYEQYF.

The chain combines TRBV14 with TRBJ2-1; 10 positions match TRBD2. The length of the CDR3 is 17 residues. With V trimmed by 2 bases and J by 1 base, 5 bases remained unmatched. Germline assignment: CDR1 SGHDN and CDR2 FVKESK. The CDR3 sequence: CASSQTSGRGSYNEQFF. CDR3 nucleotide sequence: TGTGCCAGCAGCCAAACAAGCGGGAGGGGGTCCTACAATGAGCAGTTCTTC.

The CDR3 nucleotides are TGTGCCAGCAGTGAATTACGACAGGGAGTCAATCAGCCCCAGCATTTT. Residues: CASSELRQGVNQPQHF. The rearrangement joins TRBV6-1 to TRBJ1-5; TRBD1 matches at 7 bases. V was clipped by 2 bases and J by 3 bases; unmatched bases: 7. Per the germline V gene, CDR1 is MNHNS and CDR2 is SASEGT. This CDR3 has 16 amino acids.

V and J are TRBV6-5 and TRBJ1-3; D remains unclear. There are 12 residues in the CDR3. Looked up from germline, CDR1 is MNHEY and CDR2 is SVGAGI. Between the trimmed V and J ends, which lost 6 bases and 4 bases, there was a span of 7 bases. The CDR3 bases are TGTGCCAGCAGGAGCATCGGAAACACCATATATTTT. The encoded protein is CASRSIGNTIYF.

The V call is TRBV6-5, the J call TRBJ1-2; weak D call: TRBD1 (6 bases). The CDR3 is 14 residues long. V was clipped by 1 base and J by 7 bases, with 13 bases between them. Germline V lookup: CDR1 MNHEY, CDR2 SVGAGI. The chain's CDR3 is CASSYFSGAGGYTF. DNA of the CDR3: TGTGCCAGCAGTTACTTTTCAGGGGCAGGTGGCTACACCTTC.

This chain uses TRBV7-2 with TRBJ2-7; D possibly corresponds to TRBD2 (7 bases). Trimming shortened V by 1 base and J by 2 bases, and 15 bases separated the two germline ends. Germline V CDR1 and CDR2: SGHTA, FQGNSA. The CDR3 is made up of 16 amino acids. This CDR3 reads CASSLESGGKPYEQYF. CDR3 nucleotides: TGTGCCAGCAGCTTAGAATCGGGGGGCAAACCCTACGAGCAGTACTTC.

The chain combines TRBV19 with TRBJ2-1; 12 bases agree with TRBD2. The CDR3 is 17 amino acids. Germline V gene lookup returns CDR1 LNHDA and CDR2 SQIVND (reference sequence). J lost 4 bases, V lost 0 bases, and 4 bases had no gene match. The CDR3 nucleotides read TGTGCCAGTAGTATAGAGCAACTAGCGGGAGGATACAATGAGCAGTTCTTC. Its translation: CASSIEQLAGGYNEQFF.

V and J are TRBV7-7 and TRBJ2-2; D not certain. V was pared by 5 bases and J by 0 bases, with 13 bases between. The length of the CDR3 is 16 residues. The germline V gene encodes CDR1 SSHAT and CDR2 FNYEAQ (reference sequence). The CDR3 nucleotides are TGTGCCAGCAGCCCTGGCGACTCCCCGAACACCGGGGAGCTGTTTTTT. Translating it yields CASSPGDSPNTGELFF. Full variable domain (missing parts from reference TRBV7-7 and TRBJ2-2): GAGVSQSPRYKVTKRGQDVTLRCDPISSHATLYWYQQALGQGPEFLTYFNYEAQPDKSGLPSDRFSAERPEGSISTLTIQRTEQRDSAMYRCASSPGDSPNTGELFFGEGSRLTVL.

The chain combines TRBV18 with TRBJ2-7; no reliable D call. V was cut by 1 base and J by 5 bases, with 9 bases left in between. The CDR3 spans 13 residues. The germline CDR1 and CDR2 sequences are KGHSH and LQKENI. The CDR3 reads CASSPLPVNEQYF. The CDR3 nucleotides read TGTGCCAGCTCACCACTCCCCGTAAACGAGCAGTACTTC.